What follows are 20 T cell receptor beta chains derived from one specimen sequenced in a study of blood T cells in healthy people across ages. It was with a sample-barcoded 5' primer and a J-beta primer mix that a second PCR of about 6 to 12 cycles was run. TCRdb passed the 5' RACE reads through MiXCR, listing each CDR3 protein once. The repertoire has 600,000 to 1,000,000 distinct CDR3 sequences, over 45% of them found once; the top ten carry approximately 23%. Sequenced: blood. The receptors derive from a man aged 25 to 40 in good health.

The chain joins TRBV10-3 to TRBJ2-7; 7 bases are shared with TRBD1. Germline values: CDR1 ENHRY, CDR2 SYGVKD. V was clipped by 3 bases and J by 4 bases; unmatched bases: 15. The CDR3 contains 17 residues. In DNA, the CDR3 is TGTGCCATCAGTGAATTCCAACCGCAGGGACAGACATACGAGCAGTACTTC. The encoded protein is CAISEFQPQGQTYEQYF.

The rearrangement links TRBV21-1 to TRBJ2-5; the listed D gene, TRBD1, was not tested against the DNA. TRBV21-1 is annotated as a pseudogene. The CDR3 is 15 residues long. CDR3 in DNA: TGTGCCAGCCCTACAGGGGGCGCAACCCATGAGACCCAGTACTTC. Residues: CASPTGGATHETQYF.

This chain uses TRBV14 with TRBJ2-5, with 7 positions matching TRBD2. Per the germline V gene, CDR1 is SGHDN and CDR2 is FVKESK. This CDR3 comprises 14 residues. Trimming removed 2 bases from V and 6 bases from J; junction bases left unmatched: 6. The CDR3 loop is CASSQRTGGQTQYF. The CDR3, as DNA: TGTGCCAGCAGCCAAAGGACGGGGGGTCAGACCCAGTACTTC.

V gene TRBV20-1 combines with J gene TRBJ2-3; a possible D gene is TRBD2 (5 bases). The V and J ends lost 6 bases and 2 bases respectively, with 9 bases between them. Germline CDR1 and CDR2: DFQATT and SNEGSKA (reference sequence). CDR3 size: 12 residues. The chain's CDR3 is CSAILATDTQYF. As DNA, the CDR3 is TGCAGTGCCATCCTAGCCACAGATACGCAGTATTTT.

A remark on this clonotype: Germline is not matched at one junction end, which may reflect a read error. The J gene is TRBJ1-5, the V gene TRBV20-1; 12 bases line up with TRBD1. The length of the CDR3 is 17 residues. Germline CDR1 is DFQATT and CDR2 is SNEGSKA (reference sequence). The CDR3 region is CNASPRRDRGPYQPQHF. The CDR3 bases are TGCAATGCTAGCCCTAGAAGGGACAGGGGGCCGTATCAGCCCCAGCATTTT.

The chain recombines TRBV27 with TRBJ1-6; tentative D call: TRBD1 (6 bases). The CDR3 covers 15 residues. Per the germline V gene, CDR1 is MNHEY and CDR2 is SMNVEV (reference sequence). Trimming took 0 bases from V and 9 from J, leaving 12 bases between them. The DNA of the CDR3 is TGTGCCAGCAGTTTATCAGGGACAAAACTTTCACCCCTCCACTTT. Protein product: CASSLSGTKLSPLHF.

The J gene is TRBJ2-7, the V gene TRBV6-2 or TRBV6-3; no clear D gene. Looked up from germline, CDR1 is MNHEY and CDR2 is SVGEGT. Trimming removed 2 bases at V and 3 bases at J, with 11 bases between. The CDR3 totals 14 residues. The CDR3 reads CASSYRVRGYEQYF. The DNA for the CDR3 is TGTGCCAGCAGTTACCGAGTGCGCGGCTACGAGCAGTACTTC.

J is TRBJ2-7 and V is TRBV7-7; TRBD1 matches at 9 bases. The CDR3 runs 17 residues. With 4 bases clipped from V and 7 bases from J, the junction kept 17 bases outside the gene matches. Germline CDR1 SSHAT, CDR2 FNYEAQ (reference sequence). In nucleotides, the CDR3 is TGTGCCAGCAGCTCCAGCGGGCGGGGACAGGGAGATTGGGAGCAGTACTTC. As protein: CASSSSGRGQGDWEQYF.

In DNA, the CDR3 is TGTGCCAGCAGTACCACGACAGGCTCTAACTATGGCTACACCTTC. Its protein product is CASSTTTGSNYGYTF. The chain combines TRBV6-2 or TRBV6-3 with TRBJ1-2; D might be TRBD1 (6 bases). Trimming cost V 5 bases and J 0 bases, with 13 bases left between them. The CDR3 has 15 amino acids. Germline V gene sequence: CDR1 MNHEY, CDR2 SVGEGT.

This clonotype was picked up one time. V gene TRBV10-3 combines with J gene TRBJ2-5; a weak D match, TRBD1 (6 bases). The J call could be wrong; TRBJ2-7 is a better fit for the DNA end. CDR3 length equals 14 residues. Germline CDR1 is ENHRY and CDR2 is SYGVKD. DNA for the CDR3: TGTGCCATCAGAGCTCCGGACAGAATCTACGAGCAGTACTTC. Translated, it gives CAIRAPDRIYEQYF.

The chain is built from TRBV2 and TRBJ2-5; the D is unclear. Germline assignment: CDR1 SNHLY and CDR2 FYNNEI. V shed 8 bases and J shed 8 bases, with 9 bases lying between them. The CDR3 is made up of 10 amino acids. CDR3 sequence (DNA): TGTGCCAGCTCGAGCTCTACCCAGTACTTC. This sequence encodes CASSSSTQYF.

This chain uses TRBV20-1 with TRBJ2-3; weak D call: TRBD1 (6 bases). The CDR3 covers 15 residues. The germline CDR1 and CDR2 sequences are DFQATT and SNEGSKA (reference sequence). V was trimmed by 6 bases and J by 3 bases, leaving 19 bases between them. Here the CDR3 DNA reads TGCAGTGCCCCTGTAGGGGGAGCCAAAACAGATACGCAGTATTTT. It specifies CSAPVGGAKTDTQYF.

The CDR3 sequence is CSALGLLYNEQFF. In DNA form, the CDR3 reads TGCAGTGCTCTGGGACTCCTTTACAATGAGCAGTTCTTC. V usage is TRBV20-1 and J usage is TRBJ2-1; a possible D gene is TRBD2 (6 bases). V lost 5 bases to trimming and J lost 4 bases, with 12 bases between them. CDR1 is DFQATT and CDR2 is SNEGSKA in the germline V gene (reference sequence). The CDR3 has 13 amino acids.

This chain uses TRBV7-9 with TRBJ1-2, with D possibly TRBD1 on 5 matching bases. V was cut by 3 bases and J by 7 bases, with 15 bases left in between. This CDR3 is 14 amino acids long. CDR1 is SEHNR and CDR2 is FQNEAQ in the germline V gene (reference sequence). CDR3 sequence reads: CASSFSEGLGGYTF. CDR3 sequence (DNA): TGTGCCAGCAGCTTTAGTGAGGGGTTAGGTGGCTACACCTTC.

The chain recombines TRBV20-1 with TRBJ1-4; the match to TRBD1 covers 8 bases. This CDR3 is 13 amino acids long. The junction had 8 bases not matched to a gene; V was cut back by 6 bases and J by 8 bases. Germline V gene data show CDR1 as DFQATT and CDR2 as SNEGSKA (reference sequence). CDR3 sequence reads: CSAKPGQAEKLFF. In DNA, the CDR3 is TGCAGTGCAAAACCGGGACAGGCGGAAAAACTGTTTTTT.

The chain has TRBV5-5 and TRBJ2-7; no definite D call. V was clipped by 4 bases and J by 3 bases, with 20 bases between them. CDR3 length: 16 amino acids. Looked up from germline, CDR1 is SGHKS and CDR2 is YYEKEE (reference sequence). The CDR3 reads CASSASPRPSLYEQYF. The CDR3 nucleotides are TGTGCCAGCAGCGCTTCCCCTAGACCATCCCTCTACGAGCAGTACTTC. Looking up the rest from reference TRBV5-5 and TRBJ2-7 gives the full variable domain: DAGVTQSPTHLIKTRGQQVTLRCSPISGHKSVSWYQQVLGQGPQFIFQYYEKEERGRGNFPDRFSARQFPNYSSELNVNALLLGDSALYLCASSASPRPSLYEQYFGPGTRLTVT.

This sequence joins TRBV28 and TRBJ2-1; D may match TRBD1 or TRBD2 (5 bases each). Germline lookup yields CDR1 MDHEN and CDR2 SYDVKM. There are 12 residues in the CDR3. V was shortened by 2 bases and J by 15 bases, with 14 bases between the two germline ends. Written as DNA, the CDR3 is TGTGCCAGCAGTTTAGGTTGGGACCCGGGGTTCTTC. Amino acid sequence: CASSLGWDPGFF.

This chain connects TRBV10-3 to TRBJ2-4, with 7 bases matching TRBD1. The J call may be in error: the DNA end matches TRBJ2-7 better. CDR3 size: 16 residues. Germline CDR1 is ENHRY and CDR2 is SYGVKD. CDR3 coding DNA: TGTGCCATCCCCATAGGACCGGGACAGCCACAGTGCGAGCAGTACTTC. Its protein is CAIPIGPGQPQCEQYF.

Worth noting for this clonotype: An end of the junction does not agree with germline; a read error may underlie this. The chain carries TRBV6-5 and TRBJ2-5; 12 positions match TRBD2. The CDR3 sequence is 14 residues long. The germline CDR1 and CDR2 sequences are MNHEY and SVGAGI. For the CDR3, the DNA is TGTGCCAGCAGGGGACTAGCGGGCCAAGGGACCCAGTACTTC. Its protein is CASRGLAGQGTQYF.

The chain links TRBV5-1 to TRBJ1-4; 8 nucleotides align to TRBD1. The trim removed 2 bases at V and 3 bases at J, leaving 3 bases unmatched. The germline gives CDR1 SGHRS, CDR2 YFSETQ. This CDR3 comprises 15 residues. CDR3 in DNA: TGCGCCAGCAGCTTTCAGGGGGCGGCTAATGAAAAACTGTTTTTT. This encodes CASSFQGAANEKLFF.